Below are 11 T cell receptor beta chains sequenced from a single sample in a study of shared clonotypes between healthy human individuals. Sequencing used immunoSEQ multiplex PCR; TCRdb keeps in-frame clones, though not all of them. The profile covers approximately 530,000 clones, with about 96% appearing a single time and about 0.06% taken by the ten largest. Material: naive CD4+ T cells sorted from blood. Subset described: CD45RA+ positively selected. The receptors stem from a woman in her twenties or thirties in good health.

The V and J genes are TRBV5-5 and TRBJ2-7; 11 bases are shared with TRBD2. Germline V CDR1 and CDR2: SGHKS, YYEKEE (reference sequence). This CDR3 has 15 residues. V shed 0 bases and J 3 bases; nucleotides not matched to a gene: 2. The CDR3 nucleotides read TGTGCCAGCAGCTTGGGACTAGCGGGGTTCTACGAGCAGTACTTC. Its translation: CASSLGLAGFYEQYF. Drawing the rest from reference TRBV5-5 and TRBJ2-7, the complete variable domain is DAGVTQSPTHLIKTRGQQVTLRCSPISGHKSVSWYQQVLGQGPQFIFQYYEKEERGRGNFPDRFSARQFPNYSSELNVNALLLGDSALYLCASSLGLAGFYEQYFGPGTRLTVT.

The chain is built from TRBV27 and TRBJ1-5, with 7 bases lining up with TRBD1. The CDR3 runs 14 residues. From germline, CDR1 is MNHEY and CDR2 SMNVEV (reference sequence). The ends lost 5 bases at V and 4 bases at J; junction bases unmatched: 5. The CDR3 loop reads CASSMTGPNQPQHF. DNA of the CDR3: TGTGCCAGCAGTATGACAGGGCCGAATCAGCCCCAGCATTTT.

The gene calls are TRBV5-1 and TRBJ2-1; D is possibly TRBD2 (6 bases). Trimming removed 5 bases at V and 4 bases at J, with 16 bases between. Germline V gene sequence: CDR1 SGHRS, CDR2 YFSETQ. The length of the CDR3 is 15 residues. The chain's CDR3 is CASRVGAGNYNEQFF. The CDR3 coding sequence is TGCGCCAGCAGAGTTGGGGCGGGGAATTACAATGAGCAGTTCTTC. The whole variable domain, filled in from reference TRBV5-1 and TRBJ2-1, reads KAGVTQTPRYLIKTRGQQVTLSCSPISGHRSVSWYQQTPGQGLQFLFEYFSETQRNKGNFPGRFSGRQFSNSRSEMNVSTLELGDSALYLCASRVGAGNYNEQFFGPGTRLTVL.

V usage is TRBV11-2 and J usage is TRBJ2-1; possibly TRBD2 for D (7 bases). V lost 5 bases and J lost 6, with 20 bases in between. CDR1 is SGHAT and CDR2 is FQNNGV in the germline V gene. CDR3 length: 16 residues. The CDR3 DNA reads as TGTGCCAGCAGCCGTTCTGAGGGGAGGGGGTCCAATGAGCAGTTCTTC. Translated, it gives CASSRSEGRGSNEQFF.

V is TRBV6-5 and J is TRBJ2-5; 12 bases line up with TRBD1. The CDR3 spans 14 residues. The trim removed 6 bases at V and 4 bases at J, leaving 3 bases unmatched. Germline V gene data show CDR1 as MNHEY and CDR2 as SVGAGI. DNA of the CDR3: TGTGCCAGCAGCCCGGGACAGGGGGCAGAGACCCAGTACTTC. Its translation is CASSPGQGAETQYF.

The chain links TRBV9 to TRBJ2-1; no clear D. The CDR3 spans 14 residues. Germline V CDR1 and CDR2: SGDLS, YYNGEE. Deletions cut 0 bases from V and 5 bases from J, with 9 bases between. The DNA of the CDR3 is TGTGCCAGCAGCGTAGCGGTGGTGAACAATGAGCAGTTCTTC. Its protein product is CASSVAVVNNEQFF.

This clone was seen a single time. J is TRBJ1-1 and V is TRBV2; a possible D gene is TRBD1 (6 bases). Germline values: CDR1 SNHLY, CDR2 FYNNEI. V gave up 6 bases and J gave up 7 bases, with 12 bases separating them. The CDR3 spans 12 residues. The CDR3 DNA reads TGTGCCAGCAGCGCGGACAGCCTTGAAGCTTTCTTT. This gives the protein CASSADSLEAFF. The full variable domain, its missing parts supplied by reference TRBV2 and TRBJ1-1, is EPEVTQTPSHQVTQMGQEVILRCVPISNHLYFYWYRQILGQKVEFLVSFYNNEISEKSEIFDDQFSVERPDGSNFTLKIRSTKLEDSAMYFCASSADSLEAFFGQGTRLTVV.

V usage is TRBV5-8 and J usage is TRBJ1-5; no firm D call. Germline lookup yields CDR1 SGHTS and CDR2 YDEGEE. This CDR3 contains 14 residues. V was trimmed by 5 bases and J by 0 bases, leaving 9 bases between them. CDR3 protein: CASSPWVSNQPQHF. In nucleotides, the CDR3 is TGTGCCAGCAGTCCCTGGGTTAGCAATCAGCCCCAGCATTTT.

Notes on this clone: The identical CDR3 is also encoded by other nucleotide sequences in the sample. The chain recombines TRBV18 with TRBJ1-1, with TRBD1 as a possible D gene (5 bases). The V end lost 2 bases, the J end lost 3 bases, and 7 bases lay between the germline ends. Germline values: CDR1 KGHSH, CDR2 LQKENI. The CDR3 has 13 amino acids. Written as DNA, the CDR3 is TGTGCCAGCTCACCAACGGGGGACACTGAAGCTTTCTTT. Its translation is CASSPTGDTEAFF.

The CDR3 here is CASSSRTSGKRPQYF. CDR3 nucleotide sequence: TGTGCCAGCAGCTCCCGGACTAGCGGGAAGAGACCCCAGTACTTC. The V call is TRBV5-4, the J call TRBJ2-5; 12 bases agree with TRBD2. The J segment lost 9 bases and the V segment lost 3 bases, leaving 9 bases of the junction unmatched. The CDR3 sequence is 15 residues long. The V gene's germline CDR1 is SGHNT and CDR2 YYREEE (reference sequence).

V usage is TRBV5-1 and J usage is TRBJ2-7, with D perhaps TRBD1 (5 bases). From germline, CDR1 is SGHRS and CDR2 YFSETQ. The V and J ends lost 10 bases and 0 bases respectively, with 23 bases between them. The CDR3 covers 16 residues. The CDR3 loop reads CASRSQTAASSYEQYF. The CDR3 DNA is TGCGCCTCCCGGTCCCAGACAGCCGCGAGCTCCTACGAGCAGTACTTC.